This T cell receptor beta chain was sequenced in a study of T cell changes during pregnancy in multiple sclerosis. The assay was immunoSEQ multiplex PCR, and TCRdb's table has in-frame clones only and misses some. The sample lists some 29,000 clones; about 90% were seen once. The V end lost 2 bases, the J end lost 5 bases, and 14 bases lay between the germline ends. Looked up from germline, CDR1 is SGDLS and CDR2 is YYNGEE. The CDR3 sequence is 14 residues long. The material was CD8+ T cells from peripheral blood mononuclear cells, obtained before pregnancy. The receptor was isolated from a female donor with multiple sclerosis, enrolled in a pregnancy study. The chain recombines TRBV9 with TRBJ2-7; TRBD1 might be the D (5 bases). CDR3 region: CASSVRALGNEQYF. CDR3 DNA: TGTGCCAGCAGCGTCAGGGCGTTGGGGAACGAGCAGTACTTC.